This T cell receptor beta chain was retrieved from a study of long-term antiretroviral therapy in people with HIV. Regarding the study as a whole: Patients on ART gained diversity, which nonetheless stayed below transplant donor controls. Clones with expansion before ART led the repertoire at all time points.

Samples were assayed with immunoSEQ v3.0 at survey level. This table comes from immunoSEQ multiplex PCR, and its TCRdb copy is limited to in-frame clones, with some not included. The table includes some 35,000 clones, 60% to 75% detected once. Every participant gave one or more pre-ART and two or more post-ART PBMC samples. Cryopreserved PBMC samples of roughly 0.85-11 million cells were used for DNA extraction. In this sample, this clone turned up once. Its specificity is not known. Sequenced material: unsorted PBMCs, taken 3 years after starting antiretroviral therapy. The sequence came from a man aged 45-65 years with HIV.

The CDR3 coding sequence is TGTGCCAGCAGCTTTAGCGGGAGAAAAGAGACCCAGTACTTC. This sequence encodes CASSFSGRKETQYF. The V and J genes are TRBV7-2 and TRBJ2-5; TRBD2 matches at 9 bases. The CDR3 spans 14 residues. Germline trimming cut 3 bases from V and 3 bases from J; bases unmatched to any gene: 2. The germline CDR1 and CDR2 sequences are SGHTA and FQGNSA.